This T cell receptor beta chain stems from a study of blood T cell repertoires in COVID-19. Study-wide background: The origin of the acute and convalescent COVID-19 samples was the United States, Italy and Spain. The cDNA or gDNA used as material had been derived from T cells, B-cell-depleted T cells, or PBMCs.

The V and J ends lost 11 bases and 1 base respectively, with 14 bases between them. This CDR3 region has 13 residues. Germline V gene data show CDR1 as MDHEN and CDR2 as SYDVKM. Repertoires were generated with immunoSEQ multiplex PCR, while TCRdb's copy carries only in-frame clones and drops some. The sample contains tens of thousands of clones, about 79% of which appear only once. V is TRBV28 and J is TRBJ1-2; D remains unclear. Sequenced: peripheral blood. The sequence was obtained from a man aged 60 to 75 with acute or convalescent COVID-19. CDR3 coding DNA: TGTGCCGGCGGGCCAGAGGTTAACTATGGCTACACCTTC. Protein product: CAGGPEVNYGYTF.